Sequencing of this T cell receptor (beta chain) was carried out in a study of T cell repertoires in aging, cancer and after chemotherapy. In its sample, this clonotype was seen a few times. Its antigen remains unidentified. Peripheral blood genomic DNA, not sorted cells or RNA, was the template. A mixed TRB-A/B primer pool amplified rearranged TRB by multiplex touch-down PCR. From the multiplex PCR reads, TCRdb called clonotypes with MiXCR, one entry per CDR3 protein. Of roughly 5,200 distinct CDR3 sequences in the sample, approximately 30% were seen once. The study, taken as a whole, reports: Median generation probability rose over the chemotherapy interval in each cancer cohort, suggesting rebound thymic output. Immunological memory after chemotherapy cannot be judged from the repertoire data.

The CDR3 sequence is 16 residues long. Trimming took 4 bases from V and 5 from J, leaving 21 bases between them. The germline gives CDR1 MNHEY, CDR2 SVGEGT. Input material: blood. This TCR came from a human donor in good health. The chain is built from TRBV6-2 or TRBV6-3 and TRBJ2-7; possibly TRBD2 for D (7 bases). CDR3: CASSSRTSTRGDEQYF. The CDR3 DNA follows: TGTGCCAGCAGTTCCCGGACTAGTACTAGGGGGGACGAGCAGTACTTC.